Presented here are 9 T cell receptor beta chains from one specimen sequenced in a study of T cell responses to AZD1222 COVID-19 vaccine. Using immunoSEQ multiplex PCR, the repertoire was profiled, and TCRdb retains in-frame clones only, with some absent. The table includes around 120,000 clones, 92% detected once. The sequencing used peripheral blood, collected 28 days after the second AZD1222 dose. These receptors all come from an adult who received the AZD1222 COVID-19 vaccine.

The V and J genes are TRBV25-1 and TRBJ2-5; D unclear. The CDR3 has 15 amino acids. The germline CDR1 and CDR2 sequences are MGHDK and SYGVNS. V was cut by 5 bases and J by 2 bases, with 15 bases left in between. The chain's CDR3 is CASSRGNGNQETQYF. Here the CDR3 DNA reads TGTGCCAGCAGTCGAGGTAACGGTAATCAAGAGACCCAGTACTTC.

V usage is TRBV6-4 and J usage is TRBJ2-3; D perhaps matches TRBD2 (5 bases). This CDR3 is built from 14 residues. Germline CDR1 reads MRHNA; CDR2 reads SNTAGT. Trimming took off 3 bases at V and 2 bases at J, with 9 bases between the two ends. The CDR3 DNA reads TGTGCCAGCAGTGAGGGAGCGGACACAGATACGCAGTATTTT. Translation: CASSEGADTDTQYF.

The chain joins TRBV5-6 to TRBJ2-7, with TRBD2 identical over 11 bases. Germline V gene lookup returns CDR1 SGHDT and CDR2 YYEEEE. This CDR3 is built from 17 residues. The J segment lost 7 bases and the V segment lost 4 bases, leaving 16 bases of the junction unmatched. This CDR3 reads CASSRGLAGGSLGEQYF. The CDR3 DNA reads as TGTGCCAGCAGCAGAGGACTAGCGGGTGGGTCCTTAGGGGAGCAGTACTTC.

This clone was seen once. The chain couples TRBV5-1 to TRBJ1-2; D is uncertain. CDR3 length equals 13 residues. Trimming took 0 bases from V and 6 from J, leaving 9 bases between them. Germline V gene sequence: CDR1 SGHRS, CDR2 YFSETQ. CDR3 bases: TGCGCCAGCAGCTTGGGGACCTCTAATGGCTACACCTTC. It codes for CASSLGTSNGYTF.

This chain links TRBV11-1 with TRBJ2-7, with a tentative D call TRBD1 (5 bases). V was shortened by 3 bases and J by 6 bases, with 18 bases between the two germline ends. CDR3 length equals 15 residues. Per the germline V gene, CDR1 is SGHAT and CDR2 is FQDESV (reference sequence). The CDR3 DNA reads TGTGCCAGCAGCTTGATCGCTGCAGGGTTGAGCGAGCAGTACTTC. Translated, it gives CASSLIAAGLSEQYF.

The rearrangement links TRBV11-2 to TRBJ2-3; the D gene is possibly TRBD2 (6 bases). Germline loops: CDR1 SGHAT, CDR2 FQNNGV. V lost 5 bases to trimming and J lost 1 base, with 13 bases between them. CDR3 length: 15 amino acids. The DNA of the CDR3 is TGTGCCAGCAGCCCGACTAGTAAAGGCACAGATACGCAGTATTTT. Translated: CASSPTSKGTDTQYF.

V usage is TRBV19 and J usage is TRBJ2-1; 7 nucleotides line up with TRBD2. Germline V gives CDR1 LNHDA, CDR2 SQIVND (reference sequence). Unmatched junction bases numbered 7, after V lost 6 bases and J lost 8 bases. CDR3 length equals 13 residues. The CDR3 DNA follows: TGTGCCAGTAGCGGGAGGCCGAGAGATGAGCAGTTCTTC. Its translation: CASSGRPRDEQFF. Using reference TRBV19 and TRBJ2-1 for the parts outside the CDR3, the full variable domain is DGGITQSPKYLFRKEGQNVTLSCEQNLNHDAMYWYRQDPGQGLRLIYYSQIVNDFQKGDIAEGYSVSREKKESFPLTVTSAQKNPTAFYLCASSGRPRDEQFFGPGTRLTVL.

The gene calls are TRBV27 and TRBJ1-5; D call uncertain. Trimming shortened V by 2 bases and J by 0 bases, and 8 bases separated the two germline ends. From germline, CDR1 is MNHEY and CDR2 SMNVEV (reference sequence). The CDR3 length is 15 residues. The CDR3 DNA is TGTGCCAGCAGTTTAATGGGTTCTAGCAATCAGCCCCAGCATTTT. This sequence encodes CASSLMGSSNQPQHF.

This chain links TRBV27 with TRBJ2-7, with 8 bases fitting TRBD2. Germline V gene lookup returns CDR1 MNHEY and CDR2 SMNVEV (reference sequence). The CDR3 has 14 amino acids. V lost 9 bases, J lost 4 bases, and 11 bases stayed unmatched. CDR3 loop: CASRSVTSEYEQYF. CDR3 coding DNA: TGTGCCAGTAGGTCGGTGACTAGCGAGTACGAGCAGTACTTC.